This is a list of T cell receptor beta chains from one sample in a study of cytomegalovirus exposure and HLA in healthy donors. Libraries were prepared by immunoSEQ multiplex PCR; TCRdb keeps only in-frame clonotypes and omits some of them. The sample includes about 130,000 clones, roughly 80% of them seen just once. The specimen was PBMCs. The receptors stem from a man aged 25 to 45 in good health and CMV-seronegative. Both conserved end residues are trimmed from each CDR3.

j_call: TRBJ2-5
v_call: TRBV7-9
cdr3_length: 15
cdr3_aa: ASSSRIVGLAEETQY

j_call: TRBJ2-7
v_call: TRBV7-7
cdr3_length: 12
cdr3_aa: ASSLDEGSYEQY

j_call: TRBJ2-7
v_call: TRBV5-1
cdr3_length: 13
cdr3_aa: ATKEGSGSYYEQY

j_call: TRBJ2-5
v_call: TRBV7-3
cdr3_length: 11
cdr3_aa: ASSPMRGETQY

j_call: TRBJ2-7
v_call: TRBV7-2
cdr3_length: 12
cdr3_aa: ASSLWASGYEQY

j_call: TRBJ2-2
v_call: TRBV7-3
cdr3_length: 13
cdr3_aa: ASARGGWNTGELF

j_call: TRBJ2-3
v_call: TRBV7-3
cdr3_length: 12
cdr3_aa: ASSGTGGADTQY

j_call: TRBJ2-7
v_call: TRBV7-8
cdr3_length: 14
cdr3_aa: ASSLLYRDRGYEQY

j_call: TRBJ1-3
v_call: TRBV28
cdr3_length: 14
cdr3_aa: ASSSLGQGARNTIY

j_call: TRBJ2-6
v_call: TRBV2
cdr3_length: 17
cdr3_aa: ASSEFGLAGNSGANVLT

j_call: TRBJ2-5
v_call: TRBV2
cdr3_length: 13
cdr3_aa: ASSGPSGFQETQY

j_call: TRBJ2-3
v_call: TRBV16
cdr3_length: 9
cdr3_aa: ASSSSDTQY

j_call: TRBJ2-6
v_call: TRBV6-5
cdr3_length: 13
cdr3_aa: ASSFQGAGANVLT

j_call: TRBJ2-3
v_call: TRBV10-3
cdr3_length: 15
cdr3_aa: AISEPEGLGGTDTQY

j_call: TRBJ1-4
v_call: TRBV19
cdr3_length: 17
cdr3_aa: ASSTPRYGGTSTNEKLF

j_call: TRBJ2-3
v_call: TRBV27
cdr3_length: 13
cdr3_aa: ASSLARGYIDTQY

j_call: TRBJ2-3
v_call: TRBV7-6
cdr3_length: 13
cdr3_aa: ASSDARVSPDTQY

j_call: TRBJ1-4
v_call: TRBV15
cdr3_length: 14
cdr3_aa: ATSRDGRTGSEKLF

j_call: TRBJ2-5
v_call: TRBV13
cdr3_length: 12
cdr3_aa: ASSLPGGGETQY

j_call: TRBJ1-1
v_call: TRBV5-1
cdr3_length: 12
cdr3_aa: ASSLGQPGGEAF

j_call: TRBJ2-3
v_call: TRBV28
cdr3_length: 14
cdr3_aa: ASSLPMTGRADTQY

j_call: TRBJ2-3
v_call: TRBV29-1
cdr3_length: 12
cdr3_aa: SVDRRGHVDTQY

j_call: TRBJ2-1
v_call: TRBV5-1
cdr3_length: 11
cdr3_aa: ASSFAGNNEQF

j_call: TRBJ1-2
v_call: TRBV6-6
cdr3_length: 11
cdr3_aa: ASSYSGVVGYT

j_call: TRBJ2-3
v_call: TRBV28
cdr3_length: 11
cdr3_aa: ASGPWETDTQY

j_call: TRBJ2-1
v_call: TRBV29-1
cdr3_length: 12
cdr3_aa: SVEAYQGYDEQF

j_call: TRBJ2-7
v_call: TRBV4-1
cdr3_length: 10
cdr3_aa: ASSPTPGEQY

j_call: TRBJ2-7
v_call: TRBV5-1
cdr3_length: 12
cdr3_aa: ASSLELGPNEQY

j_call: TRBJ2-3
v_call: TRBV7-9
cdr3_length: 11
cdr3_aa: ASTEGQGDTQY

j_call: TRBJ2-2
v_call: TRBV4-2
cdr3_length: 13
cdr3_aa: ASRLAGDSGGELF

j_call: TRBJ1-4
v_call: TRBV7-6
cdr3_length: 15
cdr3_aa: ASSLGSGSATNEKLF

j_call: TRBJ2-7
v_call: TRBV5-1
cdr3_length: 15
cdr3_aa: ASSINIQGSFAYEQY